These T cell receptor beta chains were read from a single sample in a study of blood T cell repertoires in COVID-19. Clones were read by immunoSEQ multiplex PCR, and TCRdb kept only the in-frame ones, dropping some. The repertoire includes over 120,000 clones, about four fifths of them detected once, and about 3% sits in the top ten. Sequencing was carried out using peripheral blood. The origin of the receptors is an elderly woman with acute or convalescent COVID-19. CDR3s include the opening cysteine and the closing phenylalanine or tryptophan. Each record gives: D gene, clone size, V gene, J gene, CDR3 protein, CDR3 DNA. D genes are given only for firm matches. A clone size is listed for some rows: how often the clone was seen (once, few, many), or a class if it is expanded.

TRBD1,.,TRBV2,TRBJ1-1,CASSADRRNTEAFF,TGTGCCAGCAGCGCGGACAGGCGGAACACTGAAGCTTTCTTT
.,once,TRBV20-1,TRBJ1-2,CSAPGAYGYTF,TGCAGTGCCCCAGGGGCGTATGGCTACACCTTC
.,.,TRBV11-2,TRBJ1-2,CASSNRWDTNYGYTF,TGTGCCAGCAGCAACCGATGGGACACAAACTATGGCTACACCTTC
.,.,TRBV3-1/TRBV3-2,TRBJ1-1,CASSQVGPEAFF,TGTGCCAGCAGCCAAGTTGGGCCCGAAGCTTTCTTT
.,.,TRBV11-3,TRBJ1-6,CASSPGVDSPLHF,TGTGCCAGCAGCCCGGGAGTGGATTCACCCCTCCACTTT
.,.,TRBV12-3/TRBV12-4,TRBJ1-5,CATAGVNQPQHF,TGTGCCACTGCGGGGGTCAATCAGCCCCAGCATTTT
.,.,TRBV28,TRBJ1-2,CASSLQTGTNYGYTF,TGTGCCAGCAGCTTGCAGACGGGGACTAACTATGGCTACACCTTC
.,.,TRBV23-1,TRBJ1-6,CASSQPRQAGLDSPLHF,TGCGCCAGCAGTCAACCACGACAGGCGGGTTTGGATTCACCCCTCCACTTT
TRBD2,.,TRBV3-1/TRBV3-2,TRBJ2-2,CASRRTSGNTGELFF,TGTGCCAGCAGGCGTACTAGCGGGAACACCGGGGAGCTGTTTTTT
TRBD1,.,TRBV6-5,TRBJ1-1,CASSYLPGGANTEAFF,TGTGCCAGCAGTTACTTGCCAGGGGGCGCGAACACTGAAGCTTTCTTT
.,.,TRBV12-3/TRBV12-4,TRBJ1-3,CASSLVRADTIYF,TGTGCCAGCAGTTTAGTCAGGGCCGACACCATATATTTT
.,.,TRBV10-3,TRBJ1-5,CASCDRGDQPQHF,TGTGCCAGCTGTGACCGGGGGGATCAGCCCCAGCATTTT
TRBD1,.,TRBV6-5,TRBJ1-4,CASGQGLEEKLFF,TGTGCCAGCGGACAGGGTTTAGAGGAAAAACTGTTTTTT
.,.,TRBV9,TRBJ2-7,CASSSSGVMQYF,TGTGCCAGCAGCTCATCGGGGGTCATGCAGTACTTC
.,.,TRBV18,TRBJ2-7,CASSPSSPGEQYF,TGTGCCAGCTCACCAAGCTCGCCTGGCGAGCAGTACTTC
TRBD1,.,TRBV19,TRBJ1-2,CASSDDRGSNYGYTF,TGTGCCAGTAGTGATGACAGGGGCTCTAACTATGGCTACACCTTC
TRBD2,.,TRBV6-6,TRBJ2-5,CASSPPGLAGKETQYF,TGTGCCAGCAGTCCCCCGGGACTAGCGGGGAAAGAGACCCAGTACTTC
.,.,TRBV5-8,TRBJ1-6,CASGRSLSGRNSPLHF,TGTGCCAGCGGAAGAAGCCTGTCCGGGAGAAATTCACCCCTCCACTTT
TRBD2,.,TRBV7-3,TRBJ2-5,CASSSLGGGQETQYF,TGTGCCAGCAGCTCCCTCGGCGGGGGACAAGAGACCCAGTACTTC
TRBD2,.,TRBV2,TRBJ2-1,CASTAGGSYNEQFF,TGTGCCAGCACGGCGGGGGGGTCCTACAATGAGCAGTTCTTC
.,once,TRBV7-8,TRBJ2-2,CASSLKQGNTGELFF,TGTGCCAGCAGCTTAAAACAGGGGAACACCGGGGAGCTGTTTTTT
.,.,TRBV27,TRBJ2-2,CASTGFDTGELFF,TGTGCCAGCACAGGGTTTGATACCGGGGAGCTGTTTTTT
.,.,TRBV11-2,TRBJ1-2,CASSLTLGSYGYTF,TGTGCCAGCAGCTTAACCCTAGGCAGCTATGGCTACACCTTC
.,.,TRBV11-2,TRBJ1-6,CASSFGGNNSPLHF,TGTGCCAGCAGCTTCGGCGGCAATAATTCACCCCTCCACTTT
.,.,TRBV18,TRBJ1-2,CASSPKQTVYGYTF,TGTGCCAGCTCACCGAAGCAGACAGTCTATGGCTACACCTTC
TRBD1,.,TRBV7-2,TRBJ2-3,CASSLEGAWGITDTQYF,TGTGCCAGCAGCTTAGAGGGGGCATGGGGGATCACAGATACGCAGTATTTT
TRBD1,.,TRBV18,TRBJ1-2,CASSLRQGMDGYTF,TGTGCCAGCTCACTCCGACAGGGGATGGATGGCTACACCTTC
.,.,TRBV4-1,TRBJ1-2,CASSHRLDRRNYGYTF,TGCGCCAGCAGCCACCGGCTCGACAGGAGAAACTATGGCTACACCTTC
TRBD1,.,TRBV4-1,TRBJ1-2,CASSLGTGWGYTF,TGCGCCAGCAGCCTAGGGACAGGGTGGGGCTACACCTTC
.,.,TRBV6-5,TRBJ1-3,CASSLGHYSGNTIYF,TGTGCCAGCAGTCTGGGACACTACTCTGGAAACACCATATATTTT
TRBD2,.,TRBV10-1,TRBJ2-1,CASSEFSGGLLNNEQFF,TGCGCCAGCAGTGAGTTTAGCGGGGGGCTACTGAACAATGAGCAGTTCTTC